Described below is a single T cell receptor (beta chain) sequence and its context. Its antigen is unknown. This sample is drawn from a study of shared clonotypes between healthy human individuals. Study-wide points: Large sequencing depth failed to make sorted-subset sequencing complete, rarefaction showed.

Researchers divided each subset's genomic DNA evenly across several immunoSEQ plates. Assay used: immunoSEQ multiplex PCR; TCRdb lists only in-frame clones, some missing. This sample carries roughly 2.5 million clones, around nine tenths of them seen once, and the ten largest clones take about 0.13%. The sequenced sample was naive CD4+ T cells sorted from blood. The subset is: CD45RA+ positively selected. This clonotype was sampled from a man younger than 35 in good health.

The CDR3 region has the DNA TGTGCCAGCAGCTTGGCCGACGAGAAGGGGGGCTATGGCTACACCTTC. As protein: CASSLADEKGGYGYTF. The V gene is TRBV5-4, the J gene TRBJ1-2; maybe TRBD1 (6 bases). The germline V gene encodes CDR1 SGHNT and CDR2 YYREEE (reference sequence). Trimming took 0 bases from V and 4 from J, leaving 16 bases between them. The CDR3 consists of 16 residues.